This T cell receptor beta chain comes out of a study of blood T cell repertoires in COVID-19. Study overall: The samples span acute and convalescent COVID-19 from the United States, Italy and Spain. The analysed material was cDNA or gDNA that came from T cells, B-cell-depleted T cells, or PBMCs.

Measured with immunoSEQ multiplex PCR; TCRdb has only the in-frame clones, and not every one. The sample lists about 170,000 clones; 83% were seen once. CDR3 length equals 15 residues. Germline CDR1 and CDR2: SNHLY and FYNNEI. V was pared by 6 bases and J by 9 bases, with 7 bases of the junction left unmatched. The sequence was obtained from a woman in her seventies who had recovered from COVID-19. Specimen: peripheral blood. The J gene is TRBJ2-1, the V gene TRBV2, with 14 nucleotides matching TRBD2. The CDR3 bases are TGTGCCAGCAGCATGACTAGCGGGGGGGCCAGTGAGCAGTTCTTC. This gives the protein CASSMTSGGASEQFF.